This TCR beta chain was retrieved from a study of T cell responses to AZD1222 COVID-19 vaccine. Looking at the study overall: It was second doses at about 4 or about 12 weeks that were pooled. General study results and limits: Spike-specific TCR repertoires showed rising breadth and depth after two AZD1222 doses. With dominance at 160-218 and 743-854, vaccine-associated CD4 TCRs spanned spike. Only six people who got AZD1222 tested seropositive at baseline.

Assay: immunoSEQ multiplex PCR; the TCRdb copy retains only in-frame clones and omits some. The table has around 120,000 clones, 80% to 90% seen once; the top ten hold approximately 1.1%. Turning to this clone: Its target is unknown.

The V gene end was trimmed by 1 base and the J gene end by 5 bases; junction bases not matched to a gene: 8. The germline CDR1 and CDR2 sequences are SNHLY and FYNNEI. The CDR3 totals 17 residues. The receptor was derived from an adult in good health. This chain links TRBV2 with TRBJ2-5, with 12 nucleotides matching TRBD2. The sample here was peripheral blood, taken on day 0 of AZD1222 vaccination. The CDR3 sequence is CASSEDLLAGGLETQYF. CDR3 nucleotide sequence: TGTGCCAGCAGTGAAGACCTCCTAGCGGGGGGGCTGGAGACCCAGTACTTC.